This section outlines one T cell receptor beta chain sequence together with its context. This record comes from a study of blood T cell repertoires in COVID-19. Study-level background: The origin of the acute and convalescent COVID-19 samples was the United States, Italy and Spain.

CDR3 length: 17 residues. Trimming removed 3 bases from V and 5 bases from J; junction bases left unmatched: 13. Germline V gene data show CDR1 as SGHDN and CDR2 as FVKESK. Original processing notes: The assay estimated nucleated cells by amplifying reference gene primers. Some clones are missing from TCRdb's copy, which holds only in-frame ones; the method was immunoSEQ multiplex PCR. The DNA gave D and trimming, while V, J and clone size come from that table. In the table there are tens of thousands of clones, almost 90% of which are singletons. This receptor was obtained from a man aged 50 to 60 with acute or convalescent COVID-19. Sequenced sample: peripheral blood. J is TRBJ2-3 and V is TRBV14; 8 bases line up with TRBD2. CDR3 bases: TGTGCCAGCAGCCAGGTAACACCGGGACTAGGAGGAGATACGCAGTATTTT. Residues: CASSQVTPGLGGDTQYF.